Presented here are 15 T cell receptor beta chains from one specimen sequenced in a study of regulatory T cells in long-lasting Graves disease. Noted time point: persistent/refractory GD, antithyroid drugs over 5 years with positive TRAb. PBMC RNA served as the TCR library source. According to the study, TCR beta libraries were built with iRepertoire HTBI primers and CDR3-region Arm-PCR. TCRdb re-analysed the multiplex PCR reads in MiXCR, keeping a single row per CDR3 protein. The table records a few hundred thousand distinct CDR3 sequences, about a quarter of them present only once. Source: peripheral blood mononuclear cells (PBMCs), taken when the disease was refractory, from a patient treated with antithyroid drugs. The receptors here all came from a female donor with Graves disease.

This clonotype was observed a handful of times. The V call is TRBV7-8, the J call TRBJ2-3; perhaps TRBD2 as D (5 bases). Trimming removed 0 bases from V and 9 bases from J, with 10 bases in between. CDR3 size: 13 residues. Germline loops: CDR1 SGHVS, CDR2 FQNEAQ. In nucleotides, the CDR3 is TGTGCCAGCAGCTTAGCTGGGAGCGGAACGCAGTATTTT. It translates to CASSLAGSGTQYF.

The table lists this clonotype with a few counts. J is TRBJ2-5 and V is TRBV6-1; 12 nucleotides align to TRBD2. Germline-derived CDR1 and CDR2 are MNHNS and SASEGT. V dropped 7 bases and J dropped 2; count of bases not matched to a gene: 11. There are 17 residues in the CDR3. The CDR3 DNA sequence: TGTGCCAGCAACGCCGGGACTAGCGGGCGATTTCAAGAGACCCAGTACTTC. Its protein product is CASNAGTSGRFQETQYF.

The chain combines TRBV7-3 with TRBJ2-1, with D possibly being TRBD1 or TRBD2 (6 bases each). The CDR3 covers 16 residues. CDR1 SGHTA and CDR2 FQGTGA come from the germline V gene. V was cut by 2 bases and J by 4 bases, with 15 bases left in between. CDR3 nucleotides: TGTGCCAGCAGCTTAGTGGGGGGCAATTTGTACAATGAGCAGTTCTTC. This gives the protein CASSLVGGNLYNEQFF.

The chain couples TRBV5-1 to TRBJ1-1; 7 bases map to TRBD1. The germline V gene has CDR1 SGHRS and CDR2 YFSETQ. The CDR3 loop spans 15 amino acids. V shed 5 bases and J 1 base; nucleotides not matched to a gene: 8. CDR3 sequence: CASRRTGQRNTEAFF. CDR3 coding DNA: TGCGCCAGCAGACGGACGGGACAGCGGAACACTGAAGCTTTCTTT. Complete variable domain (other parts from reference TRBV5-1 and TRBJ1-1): KAGVTQTPRYLIKTRGQQVTLSCSPISGHRSVSWYQQTPGQGLQFLFEYFSETQRNKGNFPGRFSGRQFSNSRSEMNVSTLELGDSALYLCASRRTGQRNTEAFFGQGTRLTVV.

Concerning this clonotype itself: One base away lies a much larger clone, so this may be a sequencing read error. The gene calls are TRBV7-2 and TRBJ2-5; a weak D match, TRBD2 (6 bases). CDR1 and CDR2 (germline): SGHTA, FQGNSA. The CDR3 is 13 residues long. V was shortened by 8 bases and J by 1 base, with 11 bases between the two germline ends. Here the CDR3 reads CASCNGGQETQYF. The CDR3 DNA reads TGTGCCAGCTGCAACGGGGGCCAAGAGACCCAGTACTTC. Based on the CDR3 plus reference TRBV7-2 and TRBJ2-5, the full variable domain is GAGVSQSPSNKVTEKGKDVELRCDPISGHTALYWYRQSLGQGLEFLIYFQGNSAPDKSGLPSDRFSAERTGGSVSTLTIQRTQQEDSAVYLCASCNGGQETQYFGPGTRLLVL.

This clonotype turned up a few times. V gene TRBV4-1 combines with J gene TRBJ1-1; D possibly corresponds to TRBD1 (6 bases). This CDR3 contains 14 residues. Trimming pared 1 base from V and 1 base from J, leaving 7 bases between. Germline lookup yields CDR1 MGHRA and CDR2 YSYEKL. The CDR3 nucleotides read TGCGCCAGCAGCCAAGTGGGACAGAACACTGAAGCTTTCTTT. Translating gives CASSQVGQNTEAFF.

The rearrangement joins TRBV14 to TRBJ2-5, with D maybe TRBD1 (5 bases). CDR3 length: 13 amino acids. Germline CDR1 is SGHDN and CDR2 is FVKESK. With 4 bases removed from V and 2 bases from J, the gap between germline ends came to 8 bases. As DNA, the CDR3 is TGTGCCAGCAGCCGTAACAGGCAAGAGACCCAGTACTTC. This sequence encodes CASSRNRQETQYF.

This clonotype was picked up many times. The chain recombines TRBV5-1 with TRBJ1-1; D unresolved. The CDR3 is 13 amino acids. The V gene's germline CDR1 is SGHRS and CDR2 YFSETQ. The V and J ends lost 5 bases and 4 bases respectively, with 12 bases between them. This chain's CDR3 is CASRGREGTEAFF. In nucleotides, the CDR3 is TGCGCCAGCAGGGGCCGTGAGGGCACTGAAGCTTTCTTT.

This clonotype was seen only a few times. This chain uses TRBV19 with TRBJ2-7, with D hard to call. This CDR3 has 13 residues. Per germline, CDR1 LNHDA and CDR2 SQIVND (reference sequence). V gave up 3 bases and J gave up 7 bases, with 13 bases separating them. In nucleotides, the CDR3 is TGTGCCAGTAGTATCGCTCTGAGTCGTGAGCAGTACTTC. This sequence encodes CASSIALSREQYF.

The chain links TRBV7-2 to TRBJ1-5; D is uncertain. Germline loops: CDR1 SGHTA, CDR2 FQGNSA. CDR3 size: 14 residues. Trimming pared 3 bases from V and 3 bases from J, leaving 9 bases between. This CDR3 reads CASSFWSNNQPQHF. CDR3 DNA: TGTGCCAGCAGCTTCTGGTCTAACAATCAGCCCCAGCATTTT.

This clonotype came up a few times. The CDR3 here is CASSSPDSRASIQYF. CDR3 nucleotide sequence: TGTGCCAGCAGTTCCCCCGACAGCCGAGCTTCCATTCAGTACTTC. V and J are TRBV28 and TRBJ2-4, with D perhaps matching TRBD1 (5 bases). The CDR3 sequence is 15 residues long. CDR1 is MDHEN, CDR2 SYDVKM, per germline. Trimming took off 4 bases at V and 9 bases at J, with 19 bases between the two ends.

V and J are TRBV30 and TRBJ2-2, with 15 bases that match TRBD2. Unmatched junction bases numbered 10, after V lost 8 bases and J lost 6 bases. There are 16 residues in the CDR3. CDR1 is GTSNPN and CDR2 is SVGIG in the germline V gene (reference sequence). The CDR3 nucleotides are TGTGCCCTAGACCCGGGACTAGCGGGAGGTCCCGGGGAGCTGTTTTTT. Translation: CALDPGLAGGPGELFF.

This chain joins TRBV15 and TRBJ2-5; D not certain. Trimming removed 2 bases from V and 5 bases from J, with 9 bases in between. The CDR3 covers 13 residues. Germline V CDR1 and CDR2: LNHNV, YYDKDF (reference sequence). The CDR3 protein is CATSRPGAETQYF. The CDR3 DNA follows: TGTGCCACCAGCAGACCCGGCGCGGAGACCCAGTACTTC. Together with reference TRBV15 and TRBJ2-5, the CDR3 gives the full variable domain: DAMVIQNPRYQVTQFGKPVTLSCSQTLNHNVMYWYQQKSSQAPKLLFHYYDKDFNNEADTPDNFQSRRPNTSFCFLDIRSPGLGDTAMYLCATSRPGAETQYFGPGTRLLVL.

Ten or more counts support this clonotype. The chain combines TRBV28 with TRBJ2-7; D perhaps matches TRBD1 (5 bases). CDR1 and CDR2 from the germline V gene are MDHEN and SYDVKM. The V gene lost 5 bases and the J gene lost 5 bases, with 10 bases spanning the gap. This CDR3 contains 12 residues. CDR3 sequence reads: CASSQRGHEQYF. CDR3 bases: TGTGCCAGCAGTCAAAGGGGTCACGAGCAGTACTTC.

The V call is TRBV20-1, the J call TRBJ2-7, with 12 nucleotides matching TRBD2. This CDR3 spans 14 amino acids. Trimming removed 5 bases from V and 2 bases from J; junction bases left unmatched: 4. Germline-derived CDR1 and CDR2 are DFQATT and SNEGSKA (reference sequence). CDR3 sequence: CSAGRTSGTYEQYF. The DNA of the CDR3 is TGCAGTGCTGGCAGGACTAGCGGGACCTACGAGCAGTACTTC.